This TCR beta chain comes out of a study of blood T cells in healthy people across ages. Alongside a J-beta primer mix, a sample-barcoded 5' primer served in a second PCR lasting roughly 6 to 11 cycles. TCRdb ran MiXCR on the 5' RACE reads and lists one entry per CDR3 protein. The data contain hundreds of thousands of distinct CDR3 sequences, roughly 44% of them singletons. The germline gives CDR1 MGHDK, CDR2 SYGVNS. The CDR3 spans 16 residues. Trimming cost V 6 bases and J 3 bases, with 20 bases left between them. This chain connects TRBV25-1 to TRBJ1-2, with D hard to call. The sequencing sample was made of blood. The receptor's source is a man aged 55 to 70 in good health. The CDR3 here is CASRGWDTSEYYGYTF. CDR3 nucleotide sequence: TGTGCCAGCAGGGGATGGGATACCAGCGAATACTATGGCTACACCTTC.